The 18 T cell receptor beta chains below all came from one sample that was sequenced in a study of post-analysis software for immune sequencing data. Study results and limitations: About five TRBV segments were more frequent in patients than controls; TRBV5-6, TRBV5-1 and TRBV20-1 belonged to this group.

Sequencing libraries made from TCR beta cDNA carried unique molecular identifiers. From the PCR reads, TCRdb called clonotypes with MiXCR, one entry per CDR3 protein. The table records 600,000 to 700,000 distinct CDR3 sequences, 55% to 60% of them present only once. Antigens for these TCRs are unknown. Material for sequencing was blood. These receptors originate from a girl aged 2 to 9 with multiple sclerosis.

This clonotype was picked up many times. The V gene is TRBV29-1, the J gene TRBJ2-1; 16 nucleotides align to TRBD2. CDR1 and CDR2 (germline): SQVTM, ANQGSEA. V was pared by 4 bases and J by 5 bases, with 8 bases of the junction left unmatched. The CDR3 has 17 amino acids. The CDR3 nucleotides read TGCAGCGTTGCCGGGACTAGCGGGAGGGCCCCCCACAATGAGCAGTTCTTC. Translating gives CSVAGTSGRAPHNEQFF.

V is TRBV5-1 and J is TRBJ2-7, with no clear D. The CDR3 spans 15 residues. Germline V lookup: CDR1 SGHRS, CDR2 YFSETQ. V lost 0 bases and J 2 bases, leaving 12 bases between the germline ends. The CDR3 DNA reads as TGCGCCAGCAGCTTGGAGAGAGGCCCCACCTACGAGCAGTACTTC. This encodes CASSLERGPTYEQYF.

The J gene is TRBJ2-1, the V gene TRBV6-5; the match to TRBD2 covers 12 bases. CDR1 MNHEY and CDR2 SVGAGI come from the germline V gene. The CDR3 has 18 amino acids. The V segment lost 2 bases and the J segment 2 bases; nucleotides outside the gene matches: 7. The CDR3 loop is CASSYPTSGRGAYNEQFF. CDR3 bases: TGTGCCAGCAGTTACCCGACTAGCGGGAGAGGGGCCTACAATGAGCAGTTCTTC.

The rearrangement uses TRBV29-1 and TRBJ2-1; D unresolved. Between the trimmed V and J ends, which lost 5 bases and 5 bases, there was a span of 7 bases. The CDR3 totals 11 residues. Germline CDR1 and CDR2: SQVTM and ANQGSEA. CDR3 sequence reads: CSVRVNNEQFF. CDR3 DNA sequence: TGCAGCGTTCGAGTTAACAATGAGCAGTTCTTC.

This chain joins TRBV7-2 and TRBJ1-1, with D possibly being TRBD1 (6 bases). Trimming removed 5 bases from V and 4 bases from J, with 29 bases in between. This CDR3 comprises 19 residues. Germline values: CDR1 SGHTA, CDR2 FQGNSA. The CDR3, as DNA: TGTGCCAGCAGCCTAATAGGGACCGGGACATCGGTCGGCGGCACTGAAGCTTTCTTT. This translates into CASSLIGTGTSVGGTEAFF.

This clonotype appeared a few times. The J gene is TRBJ1-2, the V gene TRBV25-1; D gene unclear. There are 16 residues in the CDR3. The V end lost 5 bases, the J end lost 4 bases, and 20 bases lay between the germline ends. CDR1 MGHDK and CDR2 SYGVNS come from the germline V gene. The CDR3 nucleotides read TGTGCCAGCAGTCCACTAGACGCCGAGTGGGGCTATGGCTACACCTTC. It specifies CASSPLDAEWGYGYTF.

This clonotype was picked up a small number of times. This chain uses TRBV12-3 or TRBV12-4 with TRBJ1-2; 10 bases agree with TRBD1. The CDR3 is 14 amino acids. Germline trimming cut 5 bases from V and 8 bases from J; bases unmatched to any gene: 8. In nucleotides, the CDR3 is TGTGCCAGCAGTCCCATGACAGGGGGCGGAGGCTACACCTTC. It yields the protein CASSPMTGGGGYTF.

CDR3 nucleotides: TGTGCCAGCAGCGTCGCCCCAAGTGCAGATACGCAGTATTTT. Encoded protein: CASSVAPSADTQYF. The V gene is TRBV11-2, the J gene TRBJ2-3; D ambiguous. This CDR3 contains 14 residues. V lost 5 bases, J lost 4 bases, and 13 bases lay in between. CDR1 is SGHAT, CDR2 FQNNGV, per germline.

V and J are TRBV29-1 and TRBJ2-1, with TRBD2 identical over 8 bases. The CDR3 totals 12 residues. Germline V gene data show CDR1 as SQVTM and CDR2 as ANQGSEA. Germline trimming cut 7 bases from V and 6 bases from J; bases unmatched to any gene: 5. The CDR3 region is CSGGGQGNEQFF. The CDR3 nucleotides read TGCAGCGGCGGGGGGCAGGGCAATGAGCAGTTCTTC.

V and J are TRBV12-3 or TRBV12-4 and TRBJ1-5; 7 bases are a match to TRBD1. V lost 9 bases and J lost 4; bases outside the gene matches: 9. The CDR3 is 14 amino acids. The CDR3 sequence: CASNKGQKNQPQHF. The CDR3 DNA reads TGTGCCAGTAACAAGGGACAGAAGAATCAGCCCCAGCATTTT.

With respect to this clonotype: This may come from a read error, since a much larger clone is one base off. The chain combines TRBV6-2 or TRBV6-3 with TRBJ2-7; possibly TRBD1 for D (6 bases). The V gene lost 5 bases and the J gene lost 0 bases, with 8 bases spanning the gap. The CDR3 runs 13 residues. Germline V gene data show CDR1 as MNHEY and CDR2 as SVGEGT. CDR3 coding DNA: TGTGCCAGCAGTGACAGGAGCTCCTACGAGCAGTACTTC. Protein sequence: CASSDRSSYEQYF.

The chain carries TRBV20-1 and TRBJ2-1; unclear D gene. The CDR3 sequence is 12 residues long. V lost 1 base and J 12 bases, leaving 13 bases between the germline ends. The germline V gene has CDR1 DFQATT and CDR2 SNEGSKA (reference sequence). CDR3 sequence (DNA): TGCAGTGCTAGAGGACCGTCTACCGGGCAGTTCTTC. It yields the protein CSARGPSTGQFF.

This clonotype occurred a few times. The chain carries TRBV4-1 and TRBJ2-3; D unclear. V shed 1 base and J shed 7 bases, with 6 bases lying between them. From germline, CDR1 is MGHRA and CDR2 YSYEKL. CDR3 length: 12 residues. In DNA form, the CDR3 reads TGCGCCAGCAGCCAAGTGCTAAATACGCAGTATTTT. Its protein product is CASSQVLNTQYF.

V and J are TRBV7-3 and TRBJ2-3; TRBD2 matches at 8 bases. CDR3 length equals 15 residues. Germline V gene sequence: CDR1 SGHTA, CDR2 FQGTGA. J gave up 6 bases and V 5 bases, and 10 bases lay outside the gene matches. The CDR3 sequence is CASSETSASQDTQYF. The DNA for the CDR3 is TGTGCCAGCAGCGAGACTAGCGCCAGCCAGGATACGCAGTATTTT.

J is TRBJ2-7 and V is TRBV20-1, with a tentative D call TRBD1 (6 bases). V lost 0 bases, J lost 2 bases, and 8 bases lay in between. The germline V gene has CDR1 DFQATT and CDR2 SNEGSKA (reference sequence). The CDR3 totals 13 residues. CDR3 sequence reads: CSARDRTAYEQYF. CDR3 DNA sequence: TGCAGTGCTAGAGATCGGACAGCCTACGAGCAGTACTTC.

V is TRBV20-1 and J is TRBJ2-3; 12 positions agree with TRBD2. This CDR3 spans 16 amino acids. The V gene end was trimmed by 6 bases and the J gene end by 5 bases; junction bases not matched to a gene: 12. Germline CDR1 and CDR2: DFQATT and SNEGSKA (reference sequence). The CDR3 coding sequence is TGCAGTGCACAACTTCTAGCGGGGGGGCCAGGAGATACGCAGTATTTT. Residues: CSAQLLAGGPGDTQYF.

The chain uses TRBV4-1 and TRBJ1-2; 7 bases align to TRBD1. CDR1 and CDR2 (germline): MGHRA, YSYEKL. The V segment lost 4 bases and the J segment 1 base; nucleotides outside the gene matches: 9. CDR3 length equals 16 residues. The CDR3, as DNA: TGCGCCAGCAGCCCACCGGGACAGATCCGTAACTATGGCTACACCTTC. It encodes CASSPPGQIRNYGYTF.

The CDR3 here is CASSMPSDRGYEQYF. The DNA for the CDR3 is TGTGCCAGTAGTATGCCCTCGGACAGGGGTTACGAGCAGTACTTC. The gene calls are TRBV19 and TRBJ2-7; 9 bases are a match to TRBD1. V gave up 3 bases and J gave up 4 bases; unmatched junction bases: 7. Germline CDR1 LNHDA, CDR2 SQIVND (reference sequence). This CDR3 spans 15 amino acids.